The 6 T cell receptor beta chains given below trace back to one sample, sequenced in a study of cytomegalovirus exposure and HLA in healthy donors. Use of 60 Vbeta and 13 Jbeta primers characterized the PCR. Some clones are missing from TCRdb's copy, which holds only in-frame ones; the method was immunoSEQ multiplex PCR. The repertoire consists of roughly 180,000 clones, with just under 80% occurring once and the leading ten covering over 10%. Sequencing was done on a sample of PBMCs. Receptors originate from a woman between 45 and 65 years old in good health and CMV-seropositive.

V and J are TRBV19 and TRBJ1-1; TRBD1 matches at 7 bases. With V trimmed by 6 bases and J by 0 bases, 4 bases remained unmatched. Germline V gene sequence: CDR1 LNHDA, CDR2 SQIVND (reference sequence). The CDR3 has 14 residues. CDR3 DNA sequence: TGTGCCAGTAGCCACAGGGGAATGAACACTGAAGCTTTCTTT. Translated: CASSHRGMNTEAFF.

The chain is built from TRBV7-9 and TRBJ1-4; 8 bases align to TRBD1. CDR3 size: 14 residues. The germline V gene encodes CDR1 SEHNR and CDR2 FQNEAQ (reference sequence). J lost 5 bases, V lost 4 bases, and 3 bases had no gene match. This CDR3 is CASSWGQANEKLFF. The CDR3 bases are TGTGCCAGCAGCTGGGGACAGGCCAATGAAAAACTGTTTTTT.

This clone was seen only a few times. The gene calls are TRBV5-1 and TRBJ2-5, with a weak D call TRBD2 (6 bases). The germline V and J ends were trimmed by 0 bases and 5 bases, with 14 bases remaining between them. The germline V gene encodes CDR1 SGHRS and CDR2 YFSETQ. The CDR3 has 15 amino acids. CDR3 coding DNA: TGCGCCAGCAGCTTGGAGTCGGGGGTCAAGGAGACCCAGTACTTC. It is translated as CASSLESGVKETQYF.

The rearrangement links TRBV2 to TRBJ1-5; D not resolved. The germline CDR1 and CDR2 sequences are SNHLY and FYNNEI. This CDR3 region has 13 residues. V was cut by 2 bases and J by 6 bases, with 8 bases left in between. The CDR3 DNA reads TGTGCCAGCAGTGAAAACGAGGGTCAGCCCCAGCATTTT. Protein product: CASSENEGQPQHF.

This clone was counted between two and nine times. The CDR3 sequence is CASSERRGGELFF. CDR3 DNA: TGTGCCAGCAGTGAAAGGCGGGGCGGGGAGCTGTTTTTT. The chain combines TRBV25-1 with TRBJ2-2; possible D gene TRBD2, 6 bases. The CDR3 is made up of 13 amino acids. In germline, CDR1 is MGHDK, CDR2 SYGVNS. The germline V and J ends were trimmed by 2 bases and 7 bases, with 8 bases remaining between them.

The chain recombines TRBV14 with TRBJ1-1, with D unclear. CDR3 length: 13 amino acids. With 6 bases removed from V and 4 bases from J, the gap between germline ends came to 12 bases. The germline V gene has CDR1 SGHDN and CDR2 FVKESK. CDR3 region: CASSPTALTEAFF. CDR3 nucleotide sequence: TGTGCCAGCAGTCCCACAGCCCTCACTGAAGCTTTCTTT.